Included here is one T cell receptor beta chain sequence, with context. The antigen remains undetermined. With 60 Vbeta and 13 Jbeta primers, the PCR was carried out. Sequenced by immunoSEQ multiplex PCR; TCRdb stores in-frame clones only, minus some. This table has about 200,000 clones, roughly 80% appearing once. The data were taken from a study of cytomegalovirus exposure and HLA in healthy donors. At the level of the study: Drawn from HLA-typed donors, tens of millions of unique TCRs were held in an early data release. Overall study findings and caveats: Diagnosis of cytomegalovirus status made by the classifier reportedly showed high specificity and sensitivity. Several of the most significant clusters appeared, in a later analysis, to be linked to common viral pathogens.

CDR3 size: 14 residues. From germline, CDR1 is SGHAT and CDR2 FQNNGV. Trimming took off 1 base at V and 0 bases at J, with 5 bases between the two ends. Sequencing was performed on PBMCs. The chain recombines TRBV11-2 with TRBJ2-3; D not resolved. The sequence was obtained from a male donor in good health and CMV-seropositive. The chain's CDR3 is CASSLGRSTDTQYF. Here the CDR3 DNA reads TGTGCCAGCAGCTTAGGCAGGAGCACAGATACGCAGTATTTT.